A selection of T cell receptor beta chains follows, all from one sample in a study of regulatory T cells in long-lasting Graves disease. TCRdb recomputed calls from the multiplex PCR reads with MiXCR, one row per CDR3 protein. Altogether 200,000 to 250,000 distinct CDR3 sequences are present, around a fifth being singletons, with the ten largest covering 10% to 15%. Another study also made use of these data, one on T cells in Graves' hyperthyroidism and ophthalmopathy.

Sequenced here: peripheral blood mononuclear cells (PBMCs), sampled at new diagnosis, from a patient treated with antithyroid drugs. These TCRs come from a woman aged 30 to 39 with Graves disease. Each CDR3 is given with its conserved first and last residue. D genes are given only for firm matches. Expanded clones get a size class; other rows say once, few or many, or leave the size out.

j_call d_call v_call clone_size cdr3_nt cdr3_aa
TRBJ2-7 TRBD1 TRBV28 NA TGTGCCAGCAGGGAAAAGACAGGGGGCTCCTACGAGCAGTACTTC CASREKTGGSYEQYF
TRBJ2-1 NA TRBV10-3 many TGTGCCATCAGTGAGTCAATCTCAAGCTCCTACAATGAGCAGTTCTTC CAISESISSSYNEQFF
TRBJ2-5 NA TRBV12-3/TRBV12-4 many TGTGCCAGCAGTGGCCCTATCGGGGGTCGGGAGACCCAGTACTTC CASSGPIGGRETQYF
TRBJ1-1 NA TRBV29-1 many TGCAGCGTTGAAGGAGTAGGGTGGGGCACTGAAGCTTTCTTT CSVEGVGWGTEAFF
TRBJ2-2 NA TRBV7-2 NA TGTGCCAGCAGCCCGGGGAGAATTAACACCGGGGAGCTGCTTTTT CASSPGRINTGELLF
TRBJ2-5 NA TRBV7-9 many TGTGCCAGCGGTAGCGGACAGACCCAGTACTTC CASGSGQTQYF
TRBJ1-2 NA TRBV19 many TGTGCCAGTAGTAGCTTCGATACCCTGGGGGGCTACACCTTC CASSSFDTLGGYTF
TRBJ2-3 TRBD2 TRBV28 many TGTGCCAGCAAGGAGCGGGGGGGCTCCACAGATACGCAGTATTTT CASKERGGSTDTQYF
TRBJ1-2 NA TRBV18 NA TGTGCCAGCTCACCGCCGACCGCAGGGGGCTACACCTTC CASSPPTAGGYTF
TRBJ2-1 NA TRBV5-1 many TGCGCCAGCAGCTTTGGCGGGATGTCTTACAATGAGCAGTTCTTC CASSFGGMSYNEQFF
TRBJ2-2 TRBD2 TRBV19 many TGTGCCAGTAGTATAGGCCCCACCGCCCTTACTAGCGGTCCGAACACCGGGGAGCTGTTTTTT CASSIGPTALTSGPNTGELFF
TRBJ2-7 NA TRBV4-1 NA TGCGCCAGCAGCCAAGATCGCAGACAAGCCTACGAGCAGTACTTC CASSQDRRQAYEQYF
TRBJ1-2 NA TRBV20-1 NA TGCAGTGCTAGGGCTGTGGGAAACGGTCAGGGCCGCTATGGCTACACCTTC CSARAVGNGQGRYGYTF
TRBJ2-1 TRBD2 TRBV7-3 many TGTGCCAGCAGCCGACTAGCGGGGGCGGCGAATGAGCAGTTCTTC CASSRLAGAANEQFF
TRBJ1-1 TRBD1 TRBV24-1 many TGTGCCACCAGACGGACAGGGGGGACAACTGAAGCTTTCTTT CATRRTGGTTEAFF
TRBJ2-3 NA TRBV12-3/TRBV12-4 many TGTGCCAGCAGTCTCAGGGGGGCAGATACGCAGTATTTT CASSLRGADTQYF
TRBJ2-7 NA TRBV6-2/TRBV6-3 many TGTGCCGGCGGACTCCTCCCCTACGAGCAGTACTTC CAGGLLPYEQYF
TRBJ2-7 NA TRBV13 NA TGTGCCAGCAGCCGTAGCCGGTCATCCTACGAGCAGTACTTC CASSRSRSSYEQYF
TRBJ2-2 NA TRBV29-1 many TGCAGCGTTGAATCGGCAGGAGCGAACACCGGGGAGCTGTTTTTT CSVESAGANTGELFF
TRBJ1-1 NA TRBV7-9 few TGTGCCAGCAGCTTAGGGGGAGGGAGGCCCACTGAAGCTTTCTTT CASSLGGGRPTEAFF
TRBJ1-5 NA TRBV19 many TGTGCCAGTAGTCAACGGACGCCCCGGGGCAATCAGCCCCAGCATTTT CASSQRTPRGNQPQHF
TRBJ2-5 NA TRBV6-2/TRBV6-3 many TGTGCCAGCAGTTACTCGATCAGTCTCGAGACCCAGTACTTC CASSYSISLETQYF
TRBJ1-3 TRBD1 TRBV7-8 many TGTGCCAGCAGCTTACCGCGGACAGGGGGGAATGGAAACACCATATATTTT CASSLPRTGGNGNTIYF
TRBJ2-6 NA TRBV19 many TGTGCCAGTAGTTTCGCCGGGCTTGGGGCCAACGTCCTGACTTTC CASSFAGLGANVLTF
TRBJ2-7 NA TRBV28 NA TGTGCCAGTGTGGACAGCGTTATTTCCGAGCAGTACTTC CASVDSVISEQYF
TRBJ1-2 TRBD1 TRBV2 many TGTGCCAGCAGCGGACAGGTTAACTATGGCTACACCTTC CASSGQVNYGYTF
TRBJ2-7 NA TRBV27 many TGTGCCAGCAGTGCGCCTCCCTCCTACGAGCAGTACTTC CASSAPPSYEQYF
TRBJ2-7 NA TRBV7-9 NA TGTGCCAGCAGCTTATGGGGCCGAGAGCAGTACTTC CASSLWGREQYF
TRBJ1-1 NA TRBV9 many TGTGCCAGCAGCCCCGCCGGGACTCCGAACACTGAAGCTTTCTTT CASSPAGTPNTEAFF
TRBJ1-6 NA TRBV30 many TGTGCCTGGACTACAGGGCCTAATTCACCCCTCCACTTT CAWTTGPNSPLHF
TRBJ2-2 TRBD1 TRBV4-1 many TGCGCCAGCAGCCAAAGAGGGGACAGGGCCGGGGAGCTGTTTTTT CASSQRGDRAGELFF
TRBJ2-1 NA TRBV20-1 many TGCAGTGCTAGAGACCGGGTGAGGAATAATGAGCAGTTCTTC CSARDRVRNNEQFF
TRBJ2-7 NA TRBV5-1 few TGCGCCAGCAGCTTGGAGAGGGGGTCCTACGAGCAGTACTTC CASSLERGSYEQYF
TRBJ1-1 NA TRBV19 many TGTGCCAGTAGTATAGTCGGCAGTACTGAAGCTTTCTTT CASSIVGSTEAFF
TRBJ1-1 NA TRBV20-1 many TGCAGTGCTAGAGACATGGGGCACCGGGCGGCTACTGAAGCTTTCTTT CSARDMGHRAATEAFF
TRBJ1-5 NA TRBV6-1 many TGTGCCAGCAGTCTGACAGGTGGGAATCAGCCCCAGCATTTT CASSLTGGNQPQHF
TRBJ2-1 NA TRBV9 many TGTGCCAGCAGCGTAGATGCCCCCGGCGCTACCTCCTACAATGAGCAGTTCTTC CASSVDAPGATSYNEQFF
TRBJ1-3 NA TRBV5-6 NA TGTGCCAGCAGCCCGAGAGTGGTAAACACCATATATTTT CASSPRVVNTIYF
TRBJ1-1 NA TRBV12-3/TRBV12-4 many TGTGCCAGCAGTTTGGCGGGGAACACTGAAGCTTTCTTT CASSLAGNTEAFF
TRBJ2-1 NA TRBV20-1 few TGCAGTGCTAGAGATCGGGGAAGGGGGGCCAAAAATGAACAGTTCTTC CSARDRGRGAKNEQFF
TRBJ2-2 NA TRBV24-1 NA TGTGCCACCAGTGATCCGAAGACGAGTGCGGCCGGGGAGCTGTCTTTT CATSDPKTSAAGELSF
TRBJ2-1 TRBD2 TRBV12-3/TRBV12-4 many TGTGCCAGCAGAACTAGCGGGAGTGGCTACAATGAGCAGTTCTTC CASRTSGSGYNEQFF
TRBJ2-5 NA TRBV24-1 NA TGTGCCACCAGTGATTGGGGGGTGGGACAAGAGACCCAGTACTTC CATSDWGVGQETQYF
TRBJ2-1 NA TRBV20-1 few TGCAGTGCCCCGCCGGGACACCTTTTCTACAATGAGCAGTTCTTC CSAPPGHLFYNEQFF
TRBJ1-1 TRBD1 TRBV11-3 many TGTGCCAGCAGCTCCCGACAGGGCTTCTCTGAAGCTTTCTTT CASSSRQGFSEAFF
TRBJ2-7 NA TRBV6-2/TRBV6-3 many TGTGCCAGCAGTCGAGTGGGCCTTTTCTACGAGCAGTACTTC CASSRVGLFYEQYF
TRBJ1-4 NA TRBV15 many TGTGCCACCAGGCCCCCGGGGTCGCACGAAAAACTGTTTTTT CATRPPGSHEKLFF
TRBJ2-5 NA TRBV27 many TGTGCCAGCAGTTTATACCCCGGGACCGGGGAGACCCAGTACTTC CASSLYPGTGETQYF
TRBJ2-1 TRBD1 TRBV9 many TGTGCCAGCAGCTTAACACCGGGACAGGGGTATGAGCAGTTCTTC CASSLTPGQGYEQFF
TRBJ1-5 NA TRBV11-2 NA TGTGCCAGCAGCTTAGTGGGGGGGCGCGGCAATCAGCCCCAGCATTTT CASSLVGGRGNQPQHF
TRBJ1-6 NA TRBV27 many TGTGCCAGCAGTTATCTCTCGGGCAGGATGAGCTCCTATAATTCACCCCTCCACTTT CASSYLSGRMSSYNSPLHF